This TCR beta chain derives from a study of cytomegalovirus exposure and HLA in healthy donors. TCRdb's table, derived via immunoSEQ multiplex PCR, lists solely in-frame clones and lacks some. Of about 120,000 clones listed, roughly nine tenths are singletons. This clone was picked up a small number of times. Germline assignment: CDR1 SGHAT and CDR2 FQNNGV. With V trimmed by 1 base and J by 1 base, 5 bases remained unmatched. CDR3 length: 16 amino acids. Sequencing was done on a sample of PBMCs. This TCR came from a man aged 18 to 29 in good health and CMV-seropositive. The rearrangement links TRBV11-2 to TRBJ2-3; 7 bases align to TRBD2. The chain's CDR3 is CASSLVGLEGTDTQYF. CDR3 DNA: TGTGCCAGCAGCTTAGTTGGACTAGAGGGCACAGATACGCAGTATTTT. Full variable domain (rest looked up from reference TRBV11-2 and TRBJ2-3): EAGVAQSPRYKIIEKRQSVAFWCNPISGHATLYWYQQILGQGPKLLIQFQNNGVVDDSQLPKDRFSAERLKGVDSTLKIQPAKLEDSAVYLCASSLVGLEGTDTQYFGPGTRLTVL.